The rows below give T cell receptor beta chains drawn from one sample of a study of blood T cells in healthy people across ages. In TCRdb, the 5' RACE reads were re-called with MiXCR into one record per CDR3 protein. The sample yields 950,000 to 1,200,000 distinct CDR3 sequences, more than 30% seen once. Sequencing was performed on blood. The origin of the receptors is a man between 18 and 29 years old in good health. Each CDR3 is given with its conserved first and last residue. Each record gives: J gene, D gene, clone size, V gene, CDR3 DNA, CDR3 protein. A D gene is named only where the DNA matches it firmly. Only part of the rows carry a size: once, few, many, or a class if the clone is expanded.

J gene: TRBJ2-3; D gene: .; clone size: .; V gene: TRBV4-2; CDR3 DNA: TGTGCCAGCAGCCAAGAATCATTAGCCGCAGATACGCAGTATTTT; CDR3 protein: CASSQESLAADTQYF
J gene: TRBJ2-3; D gene: TRBD1; clone size: few; V gene: TRBV29-1; CDR3 DNA: TGCAGCGTTAATCCCGACAGGGGCACAGATACGCAGTATTTT; CDR3 protein: CSVNPDRGTDTQYF
J gene: TRBJ2-1; D gene: .; clone size: few; V gene: TRBV29-1; CDR3 DNA: TGCAGCGTAAGGGACAATGAGCAGTTCTTC; CDR3 protein: CSVRDNEQFF
J gene: TRBJ1-1; D gene: .; clone size: few; V gene: TRBV9; CDR3 DNA: TGTGCCAGCAGCGTAGCAAGTGTAGGCACTGAAGCTTTCTTT; CDR3 protein: CASSVASVGTEAFF
J gene: TRBJ2-5; D gene: .; clone size: .; V gene: TRBV12-3/TRBV12-4; CDR3 DNA: TGTGCCAGCAGTTTGAGGGGGCTAGCGGAAGAGACCCAGTACTTC; CDR3 protein: CASSLRGLAEETQYF
J gene: TRBJ2-3; D gene: .; clone size: .; V gene: TRBV12-5; CDR3 DNA: TGTGCTAGTGGTTTGGTACTTGGTGCCGGGGGGCCAGATACGCAGTATTTT; CDR3 protein: CASGLVLGAGGPDTQYF
J gene: TRBJ2-4; D gene: .; clone size: .; V gene: TRBV4-1; CDR3 DNA: TGCGCCAGCAGCCAAGATGGAAGGGACTGGACAACCCGCAAAAACATTCAGTACTTC; CDR3 protein: CASSQDGRDWTTRKNIQYF
J gene: TRBJ2-3; D gene: .; clone size: .; V gene: TRBV10-3; CDR3 DNA: TGTGCCATCAGCCCCCGAGGCGGCACAGATACGCGGTATTTT; CDR3 protein: CAISPRGGTDTRYF
J gene: TRBJ1-4; D gene: .; clone size: few; V gene: TRBV27; CDR3 DNA: TGTGCCAGCAGGTCAGGGGTTGGAAAACTGTTTTTT; CDR3 protein: CASRSGVGKLFF
J gene: TRBJ1-4; D gene: TRBD1; clone size: .; V gene: TRBV7-2; CDR3 DNA: TGTGCCAGCAGCTTGACCGGGACAGGGTGGACTAATGAAAAACTGTTTTTT; CDR3 protein: CASSLTGTGWTNEKLFF
J gene: TRBJ2-5; D gene: .; clone size: few; V gene: TRBV9; CDR3 DNA: TGTGCCAGCAGCTTCGGAGGGTTCGAAGAGACCCAGTACTTC; CDR3 protein: CASSFGGFEETQYF
J gene: TRBJ2-1; D gene: TRBD1; clone size: .; V gene: TRBV4-1; CDR3 DNA: TGCGCCAGCAGCCAACTTGACAGGGAACTAACTGAGCAGTTCTTC; CDR3 protein: CASSQLDRELTEQFF
J gene: TRBJ1-5; D gene: TRBD1; clone size: many; V gene: TRBV12-3/TRBV12-4; CDR3 DNA: TGTGCCAGCAGTAGGGACAGCTATCAGCCCCAGCATTTT; CDR3 protein: CASSRDSYQPQHF
J gene: TRBJ1-4; D gene: .; clone size: few; V gene: TRBV7-9; CDR3 DNA: TGTGCCAGCAGCTCTATGGTTGAAAAACTGTTTTTT; CDR3 protein: CASSSMVEKLFF
J gene: TRBJ2-7; D gene: .; clone size: .; V gene: TRBV28; CDR3 DNA: TGTGCCAGCAGCCAATCGGCCAATGAGCAGTACTTC; CDR3 protein: CASSQSANEQYF
J gene: TRBJ2-5; D gene: .; clone size: few; V gene: TRBV12-3/TRBV12-4; CDR3 DNA: TGTGCCAGCAGTTTATCCAGAGGGACCCAGTACTTC; CDR3 protein: CASSLSRGTQYF